This T cell receptor beta chain originates from a study of regulatory T cells in long-lasting Graves disease. Relying on iRepertoire HTBI primers and Arm-PCR of CDR3 regions, the team built TCR beta libraries. TCRdb passed the multiplex PCR reads through MiXCR, listing each CDR3 protein once. The sample consists of 520,000 or so distinct CDR3 sequences, 9.5% to 15% of them appearing once. CDR1 LNHDA and CDR2 SQIVND come from the germline V gene (reference sequence). The length of the CDR3 is 15 residues. Trimming pared 0 bases from V and 4 bases from J, leaving 12 bases between. Notes on the study in general: Persistent Graves' patients had lower TCR diversity than newly diagnosed ones.

A note on this clonotype: The target antigen is unknown.

Time point defined: newly diagnosed GD, antithyroid drugs for less than 3 months. PBMC-derived RNA was used for the TCR library. Separately, the same data were catalogued under a study of T cells in Graves' hyperthyroidism and ophthalmopathy. That investigation notes: The authors' 13 V-J model separated ophthalmopathy from stable hyperthyroidism.

The receptor was derived from a woman aged 25 to 39 with Graves disease. The rearrangement joins TRBV19 to TRBJ1-1; TRBD1 might be the D (5 bases). The source material was peripheral blood mononuclear cells (PBMCs), sampled at new diagnosis, from a patient treated with antithyroid drugs. DNA for the CDR3: TGTGCCAGTAGTATAGATCATGGGGGGGTCACTGAAGCTTTCTTT. Its protein product is CASSIDHGGVTEAFF. Together with reference TRBV19 and TRBJ1-1, the CDR3 gives the full variable domain: DGGITQSPKYLFRKEGQNVTLSCEQNLNHDAMYWYRQDPGQGLRLIYYSQIVNDFQKGDIAEGYSVSREKKESFPLTVTSAQKNPTAFYLCASSIDHGGVTEAFFGQGTRLTVV.